The 11 T cell receptor beta chains below come from one sample, sequenced in a study of CD8 T cells in ankylosing spondylitis. From the 5' RACE reads, TCRdb called clonotypes with MiXCR, one entry per CDR3 protein. The data contain 250,000 or so distinct CDR3 sequences, 10% of them singletons. The sample comprised blood, either unsorted or a sorted T cell fraction (not recorded which). Receptor source: a male donor with ankylosing spondylitis or in good health (not recorded which).

This clonotype occurred many times. The chain recombines TRBV29-1 with TRBJ1-1; TRBD1 matches 8 bases. V lost 5 bases, J lost 3 bases, and 8 bases stayed unmatched. This CDR3 is built from 14 residues. Germline V gives CDR1 SQVTM, CDR2 ANQGSEA. This CDR3 is CSVQFGTGYTEAFF. The DNA of the CDR3 is TGCAGCGTTCAATTCGGGACAGGCTACACTGAAGCTTTCTTT.

This clonotype occurred many times. The chain combines TRBV7-2 with TRBJ2-5, with TRBD1 as a possible D gene (6 bases). The CDR3 has 15 residues. Trimming removed 3 bases from V and 2 bases from J, with 13 bases in between. Per the germline V gene, CDR1 is SGHTA and CDR2 is FQGNSA. CDR3 region: CASSFHRATQETQYF. In DNA form, the CDR3 reads TGTGCCAGCAGCTTCCACAGGGCAACACAAGAGACCCAGTACTTC.

Many counts were recorded for this clonotype. The V gene is TRBV20-1, the J gene TRBJ1-5, with D possibly TRBD1 on 6 matching bases. The CDR3 covers 14 residues. Trimming pared 3 bases from V and 0 bases from J, leaving 9 bases between. Germline V CDR1 and CDR2: DFQATT, SNEGSKA (reference sequence). CDR3 amino acids: CSARDSYSNQPQHF. Here the CDR3 DNA reads TGCAGTGCTAGGGACAGTTATAGCAATCAGCCCCAGCATTTT.

There are many counts of this clonotype. The genes are TRBV20-1 and TRBJ1-1; D is uncertain. The CDR3 covers 13 residues. Germline CDR1 is DFQATT and CDR2 is SNEGSKA (reference sequence). V was trimmed by 5 bases and J by 0 bases, leaving 10 bases between them. The CDR3: CSAPNHLNTEAFF. The CDR3 coding sequence is TGCAGTGCTCCAAATCATCTGAACACTGAAGCTTTCTTT.

This rearrangement joins TRBV11-3 to TRBJ1-1; D is unclear. The ends were cut back, 3 bases at V and 8 bases at J, with 10 bases in the middle. Germline CDR1 SGHNT, CDR2 YENEEA. There are 12 residues in the CDR3. DNA of the CDR3: TGTGCCAGCAGCTTTGACCAGGAGGAAGCTTTCTTT. Its translation: CASSFDQEEAFF.

Note on this clonotype: A much larger clonotype is one base distant, so this may be a read error. V gene TRBV7-9 combines with J gene TRBJ1-2, with a possible D match to TRBD1 (5 bases). In germline, CDR1 is SEHNR, CDR2 FQNEAQ (reference sequence). This CDR3 has 15 amino acids. The CDR3 region has the DNA TGTACCAGCAGCTCGGGACTTCCTGGGACCTATGGCTACACCTTC. This translates into CTSSSGLPGTYGYTF.

This clonotype showed up many times. The chain recombines TRBV30 with TRBJ2-2; the match to TRBD1 covers 8 bases. The J segment lost 3 bases and the V segment lost 4 bases, leaving 16 bases of the junction unmatched. The germline V gene has CDR1 GTSNPN and CDR2 SVGIG (reference sequence). This CDR3 spans 18 amino acids. The CDR3 loop reads CAWNSRRQGRTDTGELFF. The CDR3, as DNA: TGTGCCTGGAACTCAAGGCGACAGGGGCGAACGGACACCGGGGAGCTGTTTTTT.

This clonotype came up many times. This chain connects TRBV5-6 to TRBJ1-1, with a possible D match to TRBD1 (5 bases). The CDR3 is 14 residues long. Germline values: CDR1 SGHDT, CDR2 YYEEEE. V lost 0 bases, J lost 4 bases, and 10 bases lay in between. As DNA, the CDR3 is TGTGCCAGCAGCTTGGGGGGCCCCAGCACTGAAGCTTTCTTT. Translated, it gives CASSLGGPSTEAFF. The variable domain in full, completed from reference TRBV5-6 and TRBJ1-1, reads DAGVTQSPTHLIKTRGQQVTLRCSPKSGHDTVSWYQQALGQGPQFIFQYYEEEERQRGNFPDRFSGHQFPNYSSELNVNALLLGDSALYLCASSLGGPSTEAFFGQGTRLTVV.

This clonotype occurred a few times. J is TRBJ2-7 and V is TRBV20-1; TRBD2 matches 15 bases. From germline, CDR1 is DFQATT and CDR2 SNEGSKA (reference sequence). Trimming at V came to 4 bases and at J to 0 bases, leaving 7 bases not matched to a gene. The length of the CDR3 is 17 residues. CDR3 sequence: CSATPGTSGGFSYEQYF. CDR3 nucleotide sequence: TGCAGTGCTACTCCCGGGACTAGCGGGGGGTTCTCCTACGAGCAGTACTTC.

This clonotype was seen ten or more times. V is TRBV5-1 and J is TRBJ2-3; TRBD2 matches at 7 bases. CDR3 size: 16 residues. Germline loops: CDR1 SGHRS, CDR2 YFSETQ. With V trimmed by 6 bases and J by 0 bases, 10 bases remained unmatched. CDR3 amino acids: CASTLYSGFSTDTQYF. The CDR3 DNA is TGCGCCAGCACCCTCTATAGCGGGTTCAGCACAGATACGCAGTATTTT.

On this clonotype: This may stem from a read error, because a much larger clone lies one nucleotide away. This chain uses TRBV30 with TRBJ2-3; D may be TRBD2 (7 bases). Germline CDR1 GTSNPN, CDR2 SVGIG (reference sequence). The CDR3 is made up of 16 amino acids. DNA for the CDR3: TGTGTCTGGAGTGTACGGGGGGCGAGCCTTACAGATACGCAGTATTTT. Translating it yields CVWSVRGASLTDTQYF.